Listed here is a single T cell receptor (beta chain). This sample is drawn from a study of blood T cell repertoires in COVID-19. Turning to the study itself: PBMCs, B-cell-depleted T cells, or T cells were the source of the cDNA or gDNA that made up the material.

Authors' processing steps: Amplification of reference gene primers provided the estimated nucleated cell counts. Using immunoSEQ multiplex PCR, the repertoire was profiled, and TCRdb retains in-frame clones only, with some absent. Clonal size and the V and J genes are those of that table, whereas D and trimming came from the DNA. Here the sample spans under 250,000 clones, about 83% being singletons. Germline lookup yields CDR1 KGHSH and CDR2 LQKENI. Trimming at V came to 2 bases and at J to 4 bases, leaving 6 bases not matched to a gene. The length of the CDR3 is 15 residues. The sequencing input was peripheral blood. This sequence originates from a human donor in a cohort sampled during active COVID-19. The chain combines TRBV18 with TRBJ2-7; 9 bases agree with TRBD2. This CDR3 reads CASSPFSGSGYEQYF. In DNA, the CDR3 is TGTGCCAGCTCACCATTTAGCGGGAGTGGGTACGAGCAGTACTTC.